These 8 T cell receptor beta chains came from one sample sequenced in a study of T cell repertoires in cytomegalovirus infection. The antigens of these receptors remain unknown. TCRdb redid the calling of the reads with MiXCR, one entry per CDR3 protein. This sample has approximately 770,000 distinct CDR3 sequences, with under 35% found just once. The sequences come from cultured CD8+ T cells from PBMCs, collected from culture after CMV antigen stimulation. Receptors originate from a human donor in good health (CMV status not recorded). Some clones in this sample may be carry-over from other donors' samples.

The V call is TRBV5-1, the J call TRBJ2-7; D ambiguous. The CDR3 runs 15 residues. Looked up from germline, CDR1 is SGHRS and CDR2 is YFSETQ. Trimming stripped 0 bases from V and 0 bases from J, with 10 bases between. CDR3 in amino acids: CASSLGSIPSYEQYF. The CDR3, as DNA: TGCGCCAGCAGCTTGGGTTCTATACCCTCCTACGAGCAGTACTTC.

The gene calls are TRBV9 and TRBJ2-5; maybe TRBD1 (6 bases). CDR3 length: 15 amino acids. Germline assignment: CDR1 SGDLS and CDR2 YYNGEE. The V end was cut by 3 bases, the J end by 0 bases, with 12 bases between. The CDR3 nucleotides are TGTGCCAGCAGCGCAGCAGGGGATAACCAAGAGACCCAGTACTTC. Translating gives CASSAAGDNQETQYF.

The table lists this clonotype with many counts. This sequence joins TRBV6-5 and TRBJ1-1; no clear D. The CDR3 totals 13 residues. The ends were cut back, 0 bases at V and 8 bases at J, with 10 bases in the middle. The germline V gene has CDR1 MNHEY and CDR2 SVGAGI. CDR3 sequence: CASSYSFREEAFF. In nucleotides, the CDR3 is TGTGCCAGCAGTTACTCTTTTCGGGAAGAAGCTTTCTTT.

This clonotype was seen a handful of times. The chain has TRBV6-6 and TRBJ2-3, with D possibly matching TRBD2 (7 bases). Germline V gene data show CDR1 as MNHNY and CDR2 as SVGAGI (reference sequence). The CDR3 spans 16 residues. Trimming took off 0 bases at V and 0 bases at J, with 10 bases between the two ends. The CDR3 spells CASSYSAGASTDTQYF. CDR3 nucleotides: TGTGCCAGCAGTTACTCGGCGGGGGCGAGCACAGATACGCAGTATTTT.

The V and J genes are TRBV10-2 and TRBJ1-2, with TRBD1 matching over 8 bases. V dropped 1 base and J dropped 0; count of bases not matched to a gene: 7. The CDR3 spans 17 residues. Germline values: CDR1 WSHSY, CDR2 SAAADI. The CDR3 loop reads CASSEFRTGQANYGYTF. CDR3 in DNA: TGCGCCAGCAGTGAGTTCAGGACAGGGCAAGCTAACTATGGCTACACCTTC.

The chain combines TRBV19 with TRBJ2-1, with TRBD1 matching 11 bases. Germline assignment: CDR1 LNHDA and CDR2 SQIVND (reference sequence). Unmatched junction bases numbered 5, after V lost 3 bases and J lost 7 bases. CDR3 length: 15 amino acids. Here the CDR3 DNA reads TGTGCCAGTAGTATCTTAGGACAGGGGGCGAATGAGCAGTTCTTC. This gives the protein CASSILGQGANEQFF.

This clonotype was seen only a few times. The CDR3 bases are TGTGCCAGCAGTTATCGGGGACAGGGATCAAGTAATGAAAAACTGTTTTTT. Residues: CASSYRGQGSSNEKLFF. The chain joins TRBV6-9 to TRBJ1-4; 9 bases are shared with TRBD1. V shed 2 bases and J 4 bases; nucleotides not matched to a gene: 8. The CDR3 spans 17 residues. The V gene's germline CDR1 is MNHGY and CDR2 SVAAGI.

This clonotype has more than one count but fewer than ten. The V call is TRBV10-3, the J call TRBJ2-5; the match to TRBD2 covers 12 bases. The V gene end was trimmed by 7 bases and the J gene end by 1 base; junction bases not matched to a gene: 7. Per the germline V gene, CDR1 is ENHRY and CDR2 is SYGVKD. The CDR3 is made up of 16 amino acids. Here the CDR3 reads CAITRGLAGPQETQYF. The CDR3 nucleotides are TGTGCCATCACCAGAGGACTAGCGGGACCCCAAGAGACCCAGTACTTC.